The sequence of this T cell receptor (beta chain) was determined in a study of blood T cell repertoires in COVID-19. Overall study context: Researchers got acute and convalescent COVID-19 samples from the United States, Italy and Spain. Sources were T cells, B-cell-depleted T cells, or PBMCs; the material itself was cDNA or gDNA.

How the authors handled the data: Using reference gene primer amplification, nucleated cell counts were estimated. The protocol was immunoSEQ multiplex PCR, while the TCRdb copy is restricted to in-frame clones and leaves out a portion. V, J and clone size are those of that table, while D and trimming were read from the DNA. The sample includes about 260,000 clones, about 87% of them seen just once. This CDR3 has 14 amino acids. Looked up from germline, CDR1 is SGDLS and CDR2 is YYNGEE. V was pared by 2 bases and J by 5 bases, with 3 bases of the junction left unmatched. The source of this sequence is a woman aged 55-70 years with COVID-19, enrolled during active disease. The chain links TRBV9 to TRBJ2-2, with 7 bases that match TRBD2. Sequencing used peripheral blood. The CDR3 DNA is TGTGCCAGCAGCGTTTGGGGAGGGACCGGGGAGCTGTTTTTT. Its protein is CASSVWGGTGELFF.